This T cell receptor beta chain originates from a study of blood T cell repertoires in COVID-19. Study as a whole: The United States, Italy and Spain were the sources of the acute and convalescent COVID-19 samples.

The authors' processing: Quantification of nucleated cells was approximated via reference gene primer amplification. Method: immunoSEQ multiplex PCR; TCRdb's copy keeps in-frame clones and lacks some. That table is the source of V, J and clone size, and D and trimming were worked out from the DNA. This sample yields 70,000 or so clones, of which around 75% are seen a single time; 20% to 25% belongs to the top ten. V lost 6 bases, J lost 0 bases, and 12 bases lay in between. CDR3 length equals 15 residues. Germline V CDR1 and CDR2: MNHEY, SVGAGI. V usage is TRBV6-5 and J usage is TRBJ2-1; tentative D call: TRBD2 (6 bases). The specimen was peripheral blood. The sequence was obtained from a man aged 70 or older with acute or convalescent COVID-19. The CDR3 region has the DNA TGTGCCAGCAGGCCGGGACTCAACTCCTACAATGAGCAGTTCTTC. Residues: CASRPGLNSYNEQFF.